The following is a TCR beta chain sequence with its context. The target antigen is unknown. This sample is part of a study of cytomegalovirus exposure and HLA in healthy donors. Study-wide context: Genotyping of hundreds of donors showed that approximately 83% belonged to the Caucasian-associated ancestry cluster.

The CDR3 is made up of 11 amino acids. The germline gives CDR1 MGHDK, CDR2 SYGVNS. Notes on the study in general: Common viral pathogens seemed, in a later analysis, to connect with several of the most significant clusters. The study labeled 180 or so TCR beta chains cytomegalovirus-associated.

The PCR contained 60 Vbeta and 13 Jbeta primers. Some clones are missing from TCRdb's copy, which holds only in-frame ones; the method was immunoSEQ multiplex PCR. This table has about 140,000 clones, around 79% appearing once. This sequence was found in a male donor in good health and CMV-seronegative. Sequences were obtained from PBMCs. The rearrangement uses TRBV25-1 and TRBJ2-5; perhaps TRBD1 as D (5 bases). The CDR3 nucleotides read TGTGCTAGTGGGGCGGTTGAGACCCAGTACTTC. Translation gives CASGAVETQYF. Full variable domain (missing parts from reference TRBV25-1 and TRBJ2-5): EADIYQTPRYLVIGTGKKITLECSQTMGHDKMYWYQQDPGMELHLIHYSYGVNSTEKGDLSSESTVSRIRTEHFPLTLESARPSHTSQYLCASGAVETQYFGPGTRLLVL.